This TCR beta chain came from a study of memory CD4+ T cells and cytomegalovirus serostatus. The germline V gene has CDR1 MNHNY and CDR2 SVGAGI (reference sequence). The CDR3 totals 14 residues. Trimming took off 5 bases at V and 5 bases at J, with 15 bases between the two ends. Using immunoSEQ multiplex PCR, the repertoire was profiled, and TCRdb retains in-frame clones only, with some absent. The table records approximately 53,000 clones, 82% of them present only once. Single viable CD3+CD4+CD8-CD45RO+ cells were sorted as the memory CD4+ T cells. The sequenced sample was memory CD4+ T cells from blood. J is TRBJ2-5 and V is TRBV6-6; D is undetermined. The receptor's source is an adult in good health and CMV-seronegative. The CDR3 DNA is TGTGCCAGCAGTCCCGGTCCCCCCGGGGAGACCCAGTACTTC. Translation gives CASSPGPPGETQYF.